The 9 T cell receptor beta chains listed next were all sequenced from one sample in a study of glioma-infiltrating T cells after dendritic cell vaccination (dated by TCRdb to the mid-2010s). Library generation was performed with the immunoSEQ multiplex PCR assay. TCRdb holds this immuneACCESS table with in-frame rearrangements only. Some clones are missing; in checked studies, unresolved V genes explain under half, and the rest has no known cause. In all, the sample holds roughly 70,000 clones, and over 75% of those were seen once. Of the sample, 2.1% is held by the ten largest clones. Sequenced material: blood, taken before dendritic cell vaccination. These receptor sequences come from a human donor with glioblastoma.

The CDR3 region has the DNA TGTGCCAGCAGTGAAAGGGAAAGGGGTCAGCCCCAGCATTTT. Protein sequence: CASSERERGQPQHF. The rearrangement joins TRBV6-1 to TRBJ1-5; D might be TRBD1 (5 bases). There are 14 residues in the CDR3. The V and J ends lost 2 bases and 6 bases respectively, with 11 bases between them. In germline, CDR1 is MNHNS, CDR2 SASEGT.

The gene calls are TRBV19 and TRBJ1-2, with D possibly matching TRBD1 (6 bases). The CDR3 has 14 residues. The V and J ends lost 6 bases and 2 bases respectively, with 13 bases between them. Germline-derived CDR1 and CDR2 are LNHDA and SQIVND (reference sequence). The CDR3 sequence is CASSLNGQNYGYTF. CDR3 bases: TGTGCCAGTAGCCTGAATGGACAGAACTATGGCTACACCTTC.

The rearrangement links TRBV2 to TRBJ2-7, with D uncertain. Germline CDR1 and CDR2: SNHLY and FYNNEI. There are 11 residues in the CDR3. With 2 bases removed from V and 12 bases from J, the gap between germline ends came to 11 bases. Written as DNA, the CDR3 is TGTGCCAGCAGTGAATTCGCCCGTCGGTACGTC. Protein sequence: CASSEFARRYV.

The chain has TRBV7-2 and TRBJ2-3; D gene ambiguous. V shed 5 bases and J shed 2 bases, with 8 bases lying between them. This CDR3 is 13 amino acids long. Germline V gene data show CDR1 as SGHTA and CDR2 as FQGNSA. CDR3 loop: CASSEWLTDTQYF. CDR3 bases: TGTGCCAGCAGCGAATGGCTCACAGATACGCAGTATTTT.

V usage is TRBV4-1 and J usage is TRBJ2-1; a weak D match, TRBD2 (5 bases). CDR1 MGHRA and CDR2 YSYEKL come from the germline V gene. V lost 2 bases to trimming and J lost 4 bases, with 9 bases between them. The CDR3 loop spans 14 amino acids. The CDR3 DNA is TGCGCCAGCAGCCAACTGGACTCATACAATGAGCAGTTCTTC. Protein: CASSQLDSYNEQFF.

This sequence joins TRBV5-1 and TRBJ2-7, with D tentatively TRBD1 (7 bases). The CDR3 covers 14 residues. V lost 6 bases, J lost 3 bases, and 16 bases lay in between. Germline CDR1 and CDR2: SGHRS and YFSETQ. Written as DNA, the CDR3 is TGCGCCAGCACCATGACAGGGCGGGACTACGAGCAGTACTTC. Amino acids: CASTMTGRDYEQYF.

The chain joins TRBV5-3 to TRBJ2-7; 7 nucleotides align to TRBD2. TRBV5-3 is annotated as an ORF whose role is uncertain. Trimming at V came to 8 bases and at J to 1 base, leaving 18 bases not matched to a gene. This CDR3 is built from 17 residues. Written as DNA, the CDR3 is TGTGCCAGGACCCCCGAATTTAGGGCTAGCGGTTCCTACGAGCAGTACGTC. Protein product: CARTPEFRASGSYEQYV.

For the CDR3, the DNA is TGCAGCGTTGAGGCAGGGGGTAACCAAGAGACCCAGTACTTC. Translation: CSVEAGGNQETQYF. The J gene is TRBJ2-5, the V gene TRBV29-1, with 7 bases lining up with TRBD1. This CDR3 is built from 14 residues. Germline CDR1 and CDR2: SQVTM and ANQGSEA. Trimming cost V 3 bases and J 0 bases; bases outside gene matches: 4. Looking up the rest from reference TRBV29-1 and TRBJ2-5 gives the full variable domain: SAVISQKPSRDICQRGTSLTIQCQVDSQVTMMFWYRQQPGQSLTLIATANQGSEATYESGFVIDKFPISRPNLTFSTLTVSNMSPEDSSIYLCSVEAGGNQETQYFGPGTRLLVL.

This clone has a handful of counts. The rearrangement uses TRBV10-1 and TRBJ2-7; 7 bases are a match to TRBD1. Per germline, CDR1 WNHNN and CDR2 SYGVQD (reference sequence). The V gene end was trimmed by 1 base and the J gene end by 2 bases; junction bases not matched to a gene: 11. CDR3 length: 17 residues. CDR3 coding DNA: TGCGCCAGCAGTGAGTGGCTAACGGGACAGACGGCCTACGAGCAGTACGTC. It codes for CASSEWLTGQTAYEQYV.